These 30 T cell receptor beta chains were sequenced from one sample in a study of T-cell reconstitution after alpha-beta-depleted transplantation in children. Study-wide findings and caveats: Diversity and T-cell counts at one year after transplant derived mostly from new T cells.

For these receptors, no antigen is known. Unique molecular identifiers were incorporated into the prepared TCRbeta library. TCRdb called the PCR reads again in MiXCR, with one record for every CDR3 protein. The sample comprises some 300,000 distinct CDR3 sequences, less than 9.5% of which are singletons, and 9.1% rests with the top ten. The material was peripheral blood, obtained 360 days after TCRalphabeta/CD19-depleted stem cell transplant. Every receptor here comes from a female patient aged 2 to 10 who had a stem cell transplant for Fanconi anemia, so the T cells may come from the graft donor.

This clonotype was counted many times. This sequence joins TRBV28 and TRBJ2-4; D possibly corresponds to TRBD1 (6 bases). V lost 7 bases and J lost 7, with 11 bases in between. From germline, CDR1 is MDHEN and CDR2 SYDVKM. The CDR3 runs to 12 residues. CDR3 sequence (DNA): TGTGCCAGCAATACAGGGTCTAACATTCAGTACTTC. This encodes CASNTGSNIQYF.

This chain connects TRBV3-1 to TRBJ2-4, with D maybe TRBD2 (6 bases). Germline V CDR1 and CDR2: LGHDT, YNNKEL (reference sequence). This CDR3 is 19 amino acids long. Trimming took 0 bases from V and 6 from J, leaving 24 bases between them. The DNA of the CDR3 is TGTGCCAGCAGCCAAGATTTCGGGGGAGCAGCAGATTACTTAAACATTCAGTACTTC. As protein: CASSQDFGGAADYLNIQYF.

The chain joins TRBV28 to TRBJ2-7, with D perhaps TRBD2 (5 bases). Germline V gene sequence: CDR1 MDHEN, CDR2 SYDVKM. This CDR3 contains 13 residues. Trimming stripped 4 bases from V and 3 bases from J, with 10 bases between. Here the CDR3 reads CASSSLLVYEQYF. The DNA of the CDR3 is TGTGCCAGCAGTTCACTACTAGTCTACGAGCAGTACTTC.

There are many counts of this clonotype. CDR3 sequence reads: CASSQVYQETQYF. The CDR3 nucleotides are TGTGCCAGCAGCCAAGTTTACCAAGAGACCCAGTACTTC. J is TRBJ2-5 and V is TRBV14; D ambiguous. Germline V gene lookup returns CDR1 SGHDN and CDR2 FVKESK. V was pared by 1 base and J by 0 bases, with 3 bases between. The length of the CDR3 is 13 residues.

This chain connects TRBV7-4 to TRBJ1-1, with a weak D call TRBD1 (6 bases). This CDR3 spans 17 amino acids. Trimming took off 8 bases at V and 4 bases at J, with 26 bases between the two ends. Per the germline V gene, CDR1 is SGHVT and CDR2 is SQSDAQ. CDR3: CASCRMTGPTAPTEAFF. The CDR3, as DNA: TGTGCCAGCTGCCGTATGACAGGTCCAACGGCGCCCACTGAAGCTTTCTTT.

The sample holds many counts of this clonotype. The rearrangement joins TRBV5-6 to TRBJ2-7, with a tentative D call TRBD2 (5 bases). The V gene lost 4 bases and the J gene lost 7 bases, with 12 bases spanning the gap. Per the germline V gene, CDR1 is SGHDT and CDR2 is YYEEEE. This CDR3 is 12 amino acids long. The CDR3 nucleotides read TGTGCCAGCAGCATCTACACGGGAGAGCAGTACTTC. Amino acid sequence: CASSIYTGEQYF.

This clonotype was picked up many times. The rearrangement links TRBV7-9 to TRBJ2-3; D ambiguous. Germline lookup yields CDR1 SEHNR and CDR2 FQNEAQ (reference sequence). The CDR3 extends over 12 amino acids. Trimming took off 4 bases at V and 11 bases at J, with 13 bases between the two ends. The CDR3: CASSSLGGLQYF. CDR3 DNA: TGTGCCAGCAGCTCCCTGGGTGGGTTGCAGTATTTT. Filled out from reference TRBV7-9 and TRBJ2-3, the complete variable domain reads DTGVSQNPRHKITKRGQNVTFRCDPISEHNRLYWYRQTLGQGPEFLTYFQNEAQLEKSRLLSDRFSAERPKGSFSTLEIQRTEQGDSAMYLCASSSLGGLQYFGPGTRLTVL.

The chain combines TRBV7-9 with TRBJ2-2; 9 positions match TRBD1. Trimming at V came to 7 bases and at J to 5 bases, leaving 8 bases not matched to a gene. The CDR3 is 15 residues long. Germline V gene lookup returns CDR1 SEHNR and CDR2 FQNEAQ (reference sequence). CDR3 region: CASTAGTGITGELFF. The CDR3 DNA reads as TGTGCCAGCACCGCCGGGACAGGGATTACCGGGGAGCTGTTTTTT.

This clonotype was counted many times. The chain recombines TRBV12-5 with TRBJ2-1, with TRBD2 matching over 7 bases. The germline CDR1 and CDR2 sequences are LGHNT and FRNRAP. After removal of 2 bases from V and 9 bases from J, the junction contained 4 bases not matched to a gene. CDR3 length equals 13 residues. Here the CDR3 reads CASGLLGGSEQFF. CDR3 DNA: TGTGCTAGTGGTTTGTTGGGCGGGAGTGAGCAGTTCTTC. Full variable domain (remainder filled in from reference TRBV12-5 and TRBJ2-1): DARVTQTPRHKVTEMGQEVTMRCQPILGHNTVFWYRQTMMQGLELLAYFRNRAPLDDSGMPKDRFSAEMPDATLATLKIQPSEPRDSAVYFCASGLLGGSEQFFGPGTRLTVL.

This clonotype occurred many times. The V gene is TRBV6-5, the J gene TRBJ1-2; the match to TRBD1 covers 7 bases. The germline V gene has CDR1 MNHEY and CDR2 SVGAGI. This CDR3 is built from 14 residues. With V trimmed by 7 bases and J by 6 bases, 11 bases remained unmatched. The CDR3 region is CASTRTGERNGYTF. The CDR3 nucleotides read TGTGCCAGCACCCGAACAGGGGAGCGTAATGGCTACACCTTC.

The table lists this clonotype with a few counts. The CDR3 loop is CSAATLLRRLGTLNTEAFF. The CDR3 region has the DNA TGCAGTGCTGCTACCCTCCTGCGGCGCCTCGGCACCCTGAACACTGAAGCTTTCTTT. The rearrangement links TRBV20-1 to TRBJ1-1; D call uncertain. V was clipped by 5 bases and J by 0 bases, with 28 bases between them. The CDR3 spans 19 residues. Per the germline V gene, CDR1 is DFQATT and CDR2 is SNEGSKA (reference sequence).

This sequence joins TRBV20-1 and TRBJ1-4, with 11 bases fitting TRBD1. This CDR3 has 17 amino acids. V shed 1 base, J shed 0 bases, and the junction held 4 bases outside the gene matches. CDR1 is DFQATT, CDR2 SNEGSKA, per germline (reference sequence). As DNA, the CDR3 is TGCAGTGCTAGAGTGTGGGGACAGGGGGCAACTAATGAAAAACTGTTTTTT. It codes for CSARVWGQGATNEKLFF.

This clonotype was observed many times. The rearrangement joins TRBV12-3 or TRBV12-4 to TRBJ2-2, with TRBD2 identical over 9 bases. V was clipped by 5 bases and J by 5 bases; unmatched bases: 6. The CDR3 spans 15 residues. This chain's CDR3 is CASSLARGGTGELFF. CDR3 sequence (DNA): TGTGCCAGCAGTCTGGCGCGGGGGGGTACCGGGGAGCTGTTTTTT.

This clonotype has just a few counts. The genes are TRBV5-1 and TRBJ2-2; no definite D call. Trimming took 4 bases from V and 1 from J, leaving 11 bases between them. The length of the CDR3 is 15 residues. Per germline, CDR1 SGHRS and CDR2 YFSETQ. CDR3 nucleotide sequence: TGCGCCAGCAGCGACCTCCACGGGAACACCGGGGAGCTGTTTTTT. It specifies CASSDLHGNTGELFF. Full variable domain (outside the CDR3, taken from reference TRBV5-1 and TRBJ2-2): KAGVTQTPRYLIKTRGQQVTLSCSPISGHRSVSWYQQTPGQGLQFLFEYFSETQRNKGNFPGRFSGRQFSNSRSEMNVSTLELGDSALYLCASSDLHGNTGELFFGEGSRLTVL.

This clonotype showed up many times. The chain joins TRBV7-3 to TRBJ2-1, with 13 positions matching TRBD2. CDR3 length: 20 residues. Germline CDR1 reads SGHTA; CDR2 reads FQGTGA. V shed 1 base, J shed 0 bases, and the junction held 9 bases outside the gene matches. The CDR3 DNA sequence: TGTGCCAGCAGCTTAAAGATTGGGACTAGCGGGACGAGCTCCTACAATGAGCAGTTCTTC. Its protein product is CASSLKIGTSGTSSYNEQFF. The full variable domain, completed using reference TRBV7-3 and TRBJ2-1, is GAGVSQTPSNKVTEKGKYVELRCDPISGHTALYWYRQSLGQGPEFLIYFQGTGAADDSGLPNDRFFAVRPEGSVSTLKIQRTERGDSAVYLCASSLKIGTSGTSSYNEQFFGPGTRLTVL.

This clonotype was counted ten times or more. The chain employs TRBV6-5 and TRBJ2-2; a possible D gene is TRBD1 (5 bases). Germline CDR1 and CDR2: MNHEY and SVGAGI. Trimming removed 11 bases at V and 7 bases at J, with 11 bases between. CDR3 size: 11 residues. The CDR3 loop reads CAAGLGGELFF. Written as DNA, the CDR3 is TGTGCCGCAGGGCTCGGCGGGGAGCTGTTTTTT.

To note about this clonotype: A much larger clonotype is one base distant, so this may be a read error. V usage is TRBV29-1 and J usage is TRBJ2-1, with 7 bases identical to TRBD1. This CDR3 comprises 16 residues. The germline CDR1 and CDR2 sequences are SQVTM and ANQGSEA. Losses at the gene ends were 7 bases for V and 6 bases for J; bases not matched to a gene: 18. DNA for the CDR3: TGCAGCGATGAGGGGGCCCCAGGGAAGAGGTCCAATGAGCAGTTCTTC. Translated, it gives CSDEGAPGKRSNEQFF.

This clonotype has at least ten counts. V gene TRBV12-3 or TRBV12-4 combines with J gene TRBJ1-5, with no clear D. Trimming pared 0 bases from V and 6 bases from J, leaving 15 bases between. This CDR3 has 16 amino acids. The CDR3 is CASSLAMSDYGQPQHF. CDR3 DNA sequence: TGTGCCAGCAGTTTAGCGATGAGCGACTACGGTCAGCCCCAGCATTTT.

There are many counts of this clonotype. The chain recombines TRBV24-1 with TRBJ1-2; no reliable D call. The CDR3 is made up of 13 amino acids. The germline CDR1 and CDR2 sequences are KGHDR and SFDVKD. The germline V and J ends were trimmed by 3 bases and 2 bases, with 6 bases remaining between them. CDR3 DNA sequence: TGTGCCACCAGTGATGGGTGGAACTATGGCTACACCTTC. Translation gives CATSDGWNYGYTF.

This clonotype was counted between two and nine times. The chain joins TRBV5-6 to TRBJ2-2; 14 bases agree with TRBD2. The CDR3 sequence is 21 residues long. Germline V gene sequence: CDR1 SGHDT, CDR2 YYEEEE. J lost 4 bases, V lost 4 bases, and 18 bases had no gene match. Written as DNA, the CDR3 is TGTGCCAGCAGCCCCCGGGGGACTAGCGGGGGTCAGACCTTCCTCACCGGGGAGCTGTTTTTT. Translating gives CASSPRGTSGGQTFLTGELFF.

This clonotype occurred a few times. This sequence joins TRBV20-1 and TRBJ2-5; 9 nucleotides line up with TRBD2. The CDR3 consists of 16 residues. The germline V gene has CDR1 DFQATT and CDR2 SNEGSKA (reference sequence). V dropped 3 bases and J dropped 2; count of bases not matched to a gene: 10. In DNA form, the CDR3 reads TGCAGTGCTAGTAATACCTGGGCGGGGGGGCAAGAGACCCAGTACTTC. Amino acid sequence: CSASNTWAGGQETQYF.

Concerning this clonotype itself: A much larger clone lies one base from this, so it may be a read error. The rearrangement joins TRBV9 to TRBJ2-5; D is unresolved. There are 13 residues in the CDR3. Germline CDR1 SGDLS, CDR2 YYNGEE. Trimming pared 3 bases from V and 7 bases from J, leaving 13 bases between. This chain's CDR3 is CASSEMGCGTQYF. For the CDR3, the DNA is TGTGCCAGCAGCGAAATGGGATGTGGGACCCAGTACTTC.

In its sample, this clonotype was seen a few times. The CDR3 loop is CASSYPEPQHF. In DNA, the CDR3 is TGTGCCAGCAGTTATCCGGAGCCCCAGCATTTT. The V gene is TRBV6-2 or TRBV6-3, the J gene TRBJ1-5; D remains ambiguous. Germline V gene lookup returns CDR1 MNHEY and CDR2 SVGEGT. V was cut by 3 bases and J by 8 bases, with 5 bases left in between. The CDR3 totals 11 residues.

In this sample, this clonotype turned up many times. The chain recombines TRBV6-5 with TRBJ1-1; D not resolved. Looked up from germline, CDR1 is MNHEY and CDR2 is SVGAGI. This CDR3 comprises 13 residues. Trimming took off 6 bases at V and 0 bases at J, with 8 bases between the two ends. CDR3 in DNA: TGTGCCAGCAGGTTGTTATTGAACACTGAAGCTTTCTTT. Its protein is CASRLLLNTEAFF.

The J gene is TRBJ1-4, the V gene TRBV6-1; D ambiguous. Trimming took off 7 bases at V and 10 bases at J, with 22 bases between the two ends. Germline assignment: CDR1 MNHNS and CDR2 SASEGT. The CDR3 runs to 15 residues. The CDR3 spells CASITDVPRVGKLFF. The CDR3 region has the DNA TGTGCCAGCATCACGGACGTCCCCCGGGTTGGAAAACTGTTTTTT.

In its sample, this clonotype was seen many times. V gene TRBV12-3 or TRBV12-4 combines with J gene TRBJ1-5; D gene ambiguous. The CDR3 is made up of 14 amino acids. V gave up 5 bases and J gave up 0 bases, with 8 bases separating them. The chain's CDR3 is CASSPRDSNQPQHF. CDR3 nucleotides: TGTGCCAGCAGTCCGAGAGATAGCAATCAGCCCCAGCATTTT.

This clonotype was seen ten or more times. V gene TRBV6-1 combines with J gene TRBJ2-7; 7 positions agree with TRBD1. CDR1 and CDR2 (germline): MNHNS, SASEGT. The V and J ends lost 5 bases and 5 bases, in that order; junction bases with no gene match: 6. This CDR3 is built from 13 residues. The CDR3: CASSPGTAHEQYF. CDR3 sequence (DNA): TGTGCCAGCAGTCCCGGGACAGCCCACGAGCAGTACTTC.

In nucleotides, the CDR3 is TGTGCCAGTAGTATAGAACCTACAGATACGCAGTATTTT. Its translation: CASSIEPTDTQYF. The chain couples TRBV19 to TRBJ2-3; D is undetermined. Germline values: CDR1 LNHDA, CDR2 SQIVND (reference sequence). The CDR3 sequence is 13 residues long. V was pared by 0 bases and J by 3 bases, with 4 bases between.

This chain uses TRBV4-2 with TRBJ2-2; D gene unclear. Germline V lookup: CDR1 LGHNA, CDR2 YNFKEQ. Trimming removed 0 bases from V and 6 bases from J, with 8 bases in between. The CDR3 sequence is 14 residues long. CDR3 region: CASSQESPAGELFF. In DNA form, the CDR3 reads TGTGCCAGCAGCCAAGAGTCTCCGGCCGGGGAGCTGTTTTTT.

This clonotype was seen a few times. The chain recombines TRBV30 with TRBJ1-2; D remains ambiguous. Germline V lookup: CDR1 GTSNPN, CDR2 SVGIG (reference sequence). Trimming left V 4 bases short and J 5 bases short, with 14 bases between. CDR3 size: 13 residues. The CDR3 bases are TGTGCCTGGACCCACGGACCTCCATATGGCTACACCTTC. It is translated as CAWTHGPPYGYTF.